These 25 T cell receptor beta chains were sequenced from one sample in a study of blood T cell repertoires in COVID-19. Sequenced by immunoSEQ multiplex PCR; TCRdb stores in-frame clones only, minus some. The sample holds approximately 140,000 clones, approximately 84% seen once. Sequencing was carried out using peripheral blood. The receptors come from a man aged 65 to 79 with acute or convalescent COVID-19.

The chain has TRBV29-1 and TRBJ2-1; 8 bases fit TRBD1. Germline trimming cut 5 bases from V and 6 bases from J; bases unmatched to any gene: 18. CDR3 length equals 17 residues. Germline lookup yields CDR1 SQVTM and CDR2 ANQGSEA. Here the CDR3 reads CSVYQTVRGPHANEQFF. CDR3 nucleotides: TGCAGCGTTTACCAAACCGTCAGGGGGCCGCATGCCAATGAGCAGTTCTTC.

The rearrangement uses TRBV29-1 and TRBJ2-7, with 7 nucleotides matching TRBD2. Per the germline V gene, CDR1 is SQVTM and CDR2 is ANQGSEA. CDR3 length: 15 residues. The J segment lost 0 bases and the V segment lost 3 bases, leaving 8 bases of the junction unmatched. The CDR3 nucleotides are TGCAGCGTTGATTTAAGGCGGGAGAGCTCCTACGAGCAGTACTTC. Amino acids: CSVDLRRESSYEQYF.

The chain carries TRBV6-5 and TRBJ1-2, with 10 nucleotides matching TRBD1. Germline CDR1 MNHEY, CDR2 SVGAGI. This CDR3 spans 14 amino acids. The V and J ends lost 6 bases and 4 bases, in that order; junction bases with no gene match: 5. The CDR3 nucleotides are TGTGCCAGCAGGCGGACAGGGGGGACCTATGGCTACACCTTC. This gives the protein CASRRTGGTYGYTF.

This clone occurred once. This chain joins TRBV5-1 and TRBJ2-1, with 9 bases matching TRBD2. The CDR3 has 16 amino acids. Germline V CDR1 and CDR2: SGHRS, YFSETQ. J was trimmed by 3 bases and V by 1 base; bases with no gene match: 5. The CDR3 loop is CASSLMASGNYNEQFF. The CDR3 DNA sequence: TGCGCCAGCAGCTTGATGGCTAGCGGGAACTACAATGAGCAGTTCTTC. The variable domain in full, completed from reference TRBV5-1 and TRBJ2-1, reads KAGVTQTPRYLIKTRGQQVTLSCSPISGHRSVSWYQQTPGQGLQFLFEYFSETQRNKGNFPGRFSGRQFSNSRSEMNVSTLELGDSALYLCASSLMASGNYNEQFFGPGTRLTVL.

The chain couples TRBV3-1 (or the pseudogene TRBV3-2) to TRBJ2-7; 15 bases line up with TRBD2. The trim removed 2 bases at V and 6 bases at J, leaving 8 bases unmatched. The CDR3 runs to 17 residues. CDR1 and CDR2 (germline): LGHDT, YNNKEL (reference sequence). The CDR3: CASSQRSGTSGRFEQYF. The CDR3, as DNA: TGTGCCAGCAGCCAAAGATCGGGGACTAGCGGGAGGTTCGAGCAGTACTTC.

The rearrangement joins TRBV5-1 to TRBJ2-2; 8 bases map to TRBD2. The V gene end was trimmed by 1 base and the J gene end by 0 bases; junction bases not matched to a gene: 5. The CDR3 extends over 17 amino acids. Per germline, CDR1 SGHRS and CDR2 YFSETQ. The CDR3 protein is CASSLSTSGSNTGELFF. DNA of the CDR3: TGCGCCAGCAGCTTGTCAACTAGCGGTTCGAACACCGGGGAGCTGTTTTTT.

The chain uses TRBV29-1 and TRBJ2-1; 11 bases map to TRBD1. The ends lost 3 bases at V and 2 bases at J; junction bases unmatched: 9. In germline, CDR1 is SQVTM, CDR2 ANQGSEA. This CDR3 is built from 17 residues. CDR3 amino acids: CSVDWRDRGSPYNEQFF. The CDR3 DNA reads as TGCAGCGTTGACTGGCGGGACAGGGGGTCTCCCTACAATGAGCAGTTCTTC.

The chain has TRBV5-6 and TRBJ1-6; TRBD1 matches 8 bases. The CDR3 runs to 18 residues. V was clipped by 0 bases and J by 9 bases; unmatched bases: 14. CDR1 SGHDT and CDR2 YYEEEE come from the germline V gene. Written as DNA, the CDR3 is TGTGCCAGCAGCTTGGGGCCCCCTAAACCGGGACAGGTTTCACCCCTCCACTTT. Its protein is CASSLGPPKPGQVSPLHF. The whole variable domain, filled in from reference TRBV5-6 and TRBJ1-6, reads DAGVTQSPTHLIKTRGQQVTLRCSPKSGHDTVSWYQQALGQGPQFIFQYYEEEERQRGNFPDRFSGHQFPNYSSELNVNALLLGDSALYLCASSLGPPKPGQVSPLHFGNGTRLTVT.

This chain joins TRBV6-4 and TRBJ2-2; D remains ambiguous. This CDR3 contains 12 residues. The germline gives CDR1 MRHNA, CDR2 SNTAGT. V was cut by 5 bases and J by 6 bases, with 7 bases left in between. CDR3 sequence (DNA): TGTGCCAGCAGTCCCCGGGCCGGGGAGCTGTTTTTT. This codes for CASSPRAGELFF.

The CDR3 reads CASSIMAVYNSPLHF. In nucleotides, the CDR3 is TGTGCCAGTAGTATAATGGCAGTTTATAATTCACCCCTCCACTTT. J is TRBJ1-6 and V is TRBV19, with unresolved D. Germline V gene data show CDR1 as LNHDA and CDR2 as SQIVND (reference sequence). The CDR3 loop spans 15 amino acids. V dropped 2 bases and J dropped 4 bases, with 9 bases sitting between them.

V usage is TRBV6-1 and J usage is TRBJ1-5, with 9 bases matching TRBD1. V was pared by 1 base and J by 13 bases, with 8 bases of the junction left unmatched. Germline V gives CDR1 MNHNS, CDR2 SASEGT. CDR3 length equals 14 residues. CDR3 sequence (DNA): TGTGCCAGCAGTGAAGTCCCGGGACAGGGAGCTCAGCATTTT. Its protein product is CASSEVPGQGAQHF.

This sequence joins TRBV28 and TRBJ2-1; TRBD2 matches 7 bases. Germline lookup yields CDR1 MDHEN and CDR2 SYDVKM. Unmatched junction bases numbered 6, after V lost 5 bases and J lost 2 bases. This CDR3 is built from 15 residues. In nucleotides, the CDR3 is TGTGCCAGCAGTACCCCGGGACTAACCTACAATGAGCAGTTCTTC. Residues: CASSTPGLTYNEQFF.

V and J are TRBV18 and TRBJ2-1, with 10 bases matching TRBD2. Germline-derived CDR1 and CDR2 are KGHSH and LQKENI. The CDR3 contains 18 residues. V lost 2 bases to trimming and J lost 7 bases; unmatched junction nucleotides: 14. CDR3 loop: CASSPKLGGLADFNEQFF. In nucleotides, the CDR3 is TGTGCCAGCTCACCAAAACTCGGAGGACTAGCGGACTTTAATGAGCAGTTCTTC.

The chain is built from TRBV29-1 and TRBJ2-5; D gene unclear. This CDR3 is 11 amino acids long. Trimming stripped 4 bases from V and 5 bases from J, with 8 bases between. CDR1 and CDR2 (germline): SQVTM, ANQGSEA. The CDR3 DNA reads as TGCAGCGTTGGTATCGGGGAGACCCAGTACTTC. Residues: CSVGIGETQYF.

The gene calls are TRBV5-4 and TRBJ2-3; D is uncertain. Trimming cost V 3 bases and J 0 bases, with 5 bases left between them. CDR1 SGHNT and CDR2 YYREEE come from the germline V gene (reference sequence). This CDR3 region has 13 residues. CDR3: CASSSLSTDTQYF. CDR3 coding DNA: TGTGCCAGCAGCTCTCTCAGCACAGATACGCAGTATTTT.

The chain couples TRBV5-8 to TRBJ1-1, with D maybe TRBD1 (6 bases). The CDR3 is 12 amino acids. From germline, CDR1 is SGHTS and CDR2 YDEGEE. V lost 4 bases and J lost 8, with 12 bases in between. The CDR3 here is CASSSTGQEAFF. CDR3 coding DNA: TGTGCCAGCAGCAGCACGGGACAAGAAGCTTTCTTT. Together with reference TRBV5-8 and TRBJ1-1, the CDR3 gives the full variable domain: EAGVTQSPTHLIKTRGQQATLRCSPISGHTSVYWYQQALGLGLQFLLWYDEGEERNRGNFPPRFSGRQFPNYSSELNVNALELEDSALYLCASSSTGQEAFFGQGTRLTVV.

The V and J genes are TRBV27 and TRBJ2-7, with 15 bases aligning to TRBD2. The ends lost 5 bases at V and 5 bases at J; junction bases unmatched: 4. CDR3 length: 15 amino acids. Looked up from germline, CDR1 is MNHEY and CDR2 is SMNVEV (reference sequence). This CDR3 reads CASSRTSGRVHEQYF. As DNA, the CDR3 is TGTGCCAGCAGTCGGACTAGCGGGAGGGTCCACGAGCAGTACTTC.

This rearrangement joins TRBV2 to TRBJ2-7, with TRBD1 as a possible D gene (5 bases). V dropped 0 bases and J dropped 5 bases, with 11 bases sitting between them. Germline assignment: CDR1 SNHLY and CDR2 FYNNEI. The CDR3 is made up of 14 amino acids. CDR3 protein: CASSEAVRVHEQYF. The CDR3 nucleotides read TGTGCCAGCAGTGAAGCGGTCAGGGTGCACGAGCAGTACTTC.

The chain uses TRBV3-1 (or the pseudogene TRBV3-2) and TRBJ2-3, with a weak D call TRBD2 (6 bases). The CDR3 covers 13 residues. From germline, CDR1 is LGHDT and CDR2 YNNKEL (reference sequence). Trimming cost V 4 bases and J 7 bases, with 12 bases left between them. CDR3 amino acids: CASSPLRGNTQYF. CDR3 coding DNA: TGTGCCAGCAGCCCCTTGCGGGGCAATACGCAGTATTTT.

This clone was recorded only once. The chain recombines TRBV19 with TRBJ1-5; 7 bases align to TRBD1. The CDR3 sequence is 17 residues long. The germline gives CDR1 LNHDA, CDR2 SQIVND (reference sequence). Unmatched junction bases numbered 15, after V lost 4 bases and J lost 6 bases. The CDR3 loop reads CASSNSHSQGKGQPQHF. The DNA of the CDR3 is TGTGCCAGTAGTAACTCCCACTCACAGGGGAAGGGTCAGCCCCAGCATTTT.

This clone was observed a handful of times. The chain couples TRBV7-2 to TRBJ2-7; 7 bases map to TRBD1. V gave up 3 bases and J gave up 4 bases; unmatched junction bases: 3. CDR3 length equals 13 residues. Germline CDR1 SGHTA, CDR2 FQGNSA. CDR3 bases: TGTGCCAGCAGCTTCGAACAGGGGTACGAGCAGTACTTC. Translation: CASSFEQGYEQYF.

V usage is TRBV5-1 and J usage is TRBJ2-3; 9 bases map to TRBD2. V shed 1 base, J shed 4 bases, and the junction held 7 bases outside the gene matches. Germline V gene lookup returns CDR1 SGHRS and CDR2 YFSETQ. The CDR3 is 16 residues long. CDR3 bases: TGCGCCAGCAGCTTGTCTGCGCGGGGGGGTCCAGATACGCAGTATTTT. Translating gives CASSLSARGGPDTQYF.

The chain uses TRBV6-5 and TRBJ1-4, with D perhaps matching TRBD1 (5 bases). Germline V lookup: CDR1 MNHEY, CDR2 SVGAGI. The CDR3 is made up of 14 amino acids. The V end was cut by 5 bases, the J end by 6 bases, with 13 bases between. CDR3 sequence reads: CASSRDSADEKLFF. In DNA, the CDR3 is TGTGCCAGCAGTCGAGACAGCGCGGATGAAAAACTGTTTTTT.

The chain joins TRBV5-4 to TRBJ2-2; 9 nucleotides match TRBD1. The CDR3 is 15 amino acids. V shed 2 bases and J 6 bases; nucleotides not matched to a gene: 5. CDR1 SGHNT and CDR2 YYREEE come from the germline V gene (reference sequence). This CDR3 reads CASSLPGQGPGELFF. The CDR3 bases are TGTGCCAGCAGCTTACCGGGACAGGGCCCCGGGGAGCTGTTTTTT.

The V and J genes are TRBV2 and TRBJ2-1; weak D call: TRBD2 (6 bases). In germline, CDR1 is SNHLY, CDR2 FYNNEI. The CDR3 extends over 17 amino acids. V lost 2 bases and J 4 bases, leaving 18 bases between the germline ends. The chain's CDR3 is CASSELGGRGPYNEQFF. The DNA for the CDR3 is TGTGCCAGCAGTGAACTGGGGGGTCGGGGACCTTACAATGAGCAGTTCTTC.